This T cell receptor beta chain emerged from a study of T cell responses to AZD1222 COVID-19 vaccine. The wider study: Second-dose recipients at about 4 or about 12 weeks were treated as one pooled group. General study findings and limits: Spike regions recognized by vaccine-associated CD4 TCRs spanned the protein, led by 160-218 and 743-854. The donor cohort was predominantly white British with a female majority, and clonal diversity may have been underestimated. Unmutated variant regions reportedly attract nearly half of all spike-specific TCRs.

With respect to this clone: What it binds is unknown.

Clones were read by immunoSEQ multiplex PCR, and TCRdb kept only the in-frame ones, dropping some. The data show some 150,000 clones, about 93% seen once. CDR1 and CDR2 (germline): SGHNT, YYREEE (reference sequence). The CDR3 is made up of 13 amino acids. Trimming took off 0 bases at V and 3 bases at J, with 6 bases between the two ends. The sequenced sample was peripheral blood, obtained on day 0 of AZD1222 vaccination. The TCR sequence derives from an adult in good health. The V gene is TRBV5-4, the J gene TRBJ2-5; D may be TRBD1 (5 bases). The CDR3: CASSLVREETQYF. The CDR3 region has the DNA TGTGCCAGCAGCTTGGTCAGGGAAGAGACCCAGTACTTC.